The 3 T cell receptor beta chains below were found in one sample sequenced in a study of T-cell reconstitution after alpha-beta-depleted transplantation in children. Unique molecular identifiers tagged the TCRbeta library. TCRdb used MiXCR to reprocess the PCR reads, holding one entry per CDR3 protein. The sample has about 280,000 distinct CDR3 sequences, approximately 10% seen once. The sample consisted of peripheral blood, taken 180 days after TCRalphabeta/CD19-depleted stem cell transplant. These receptors came from a male patient under 10 years old who had a stem cell transplant for chronic granulomatous disease, so the T cells may come from the graft donor.

This clonotype appeared many times. The gene calls are TRBV5-1 and TRBJ1-1, with D maybe TRBD1 (6 bases). Germline loops: CDR1 SGHRS, CDR2 YFSETQ. CDR3 length equals 15 residues. The V end lost 3 bases, the J end lost 2 bases, and 14 bases lay between the germline ends. The CDR3 DNA sequence: TGCGCCAGCAGCTCCGGAGGGGGGGCAAACACTGAAGCTTTCTTT. It codes for CASSSGGGANTEAFF. Full variable domain (rest looked up from reference TRBV5-1 and TRBJ1-1): KAGVTQTPRYLIKTRGQQVTLSCSPISGHRSVSWYQQTPGQGLQFLFEYFSETQRNKGNFPGRFSGRQFSNSRSEMNVSTLELGDSALYLCASSSGGGANTEAFFGQGTRLTVV.

In its sample, this clonotype was seen many times. This chain joins TRBV7-9 and TRBJ2-7; D possibly corresponds to TRBD2 (7 bases). V dropped 1 base and J dropped 5 bases, with 12 bases sitting between them. The germline gives CDR1 SEHNR, CDR2 FQNEAQ (reference sequence). The CDR3 length is 14 residues. The CDR3 nucleotides are TGTGCCAGCAGCTTAGGGCAGGGGAGGGACGAGCAGTACTTC. Encoded protein: CASSLGQGRDEQYF.

This clonotype was observed at least ten times. The V and J genes are TRBV5-1 and TRBJ2-7; maybe TRBD2 (6 bases). The ends were cut back, 7 bases at V and 3 bases at J, with 14 bases in the middle. The CDR3 is 13 amino acids. Germline CDR1 is SGHRS and CDR2 is YFSETQ. CDR3 sequence: CASAPAGNYEQYF. CDR3 in DNA: TGCGCCAGCGCCCCAGCGGGCAACTACGAGCAGTACTTC.